One and the same sample provided the 10 T cell receptor beta chains below, sequenced in a study of blood T cells in healthy people across ages. Then a second PCR, running about 6 to 12 cycles, was carried out with a sample-barcoded 5' primer and a J-beta primer mix. Each CDR3 protein is one row after TCRdb ran MiXCR on the 5' RACE reads. Among about 780,000 distinct CDR3 sequences listed, under 30% were seen once. In addition, the sample was reused for a study of T cells of mothers and their children.

Sequencing used blood. The receptors were gathered from a boy aged 5-17 years in good health.

This clonotype was detected only a few times. This CDR3 is CASSSTGAASEAFF. DNA for the CDR3: TGTGCCAGCAGCTCGACTGGAGCAGCCTCTGAAGCTTTCTTT. The chain couples TRBV7-9 to TRBJ1-1; D gene uncertain. The CDR3 loop spans 14 amino acids. From germline, CDR1 is SEHNR and CDR2 FQNEAQ (reference sequence). V was clipped by 4 bases and J by 6 bases, with 15 bases between them.

The CDR3: CASSVDGNSYEQYF. CDR3 in DNA: TGTGCCAGCAGCGTGGACGGGAACTCCTACGAGCAGTACTTC. The chain uses TRBV9 and TRBJ2-7; D may be TRBD2 (5 bases). Trimming removed 2 bases at V and 0 bases at J, with 9 bases between. This CDR3 contains 14 residues. Germline CDR1 and CDR2: SGDLS and YYNGEE. The complete variable domain, with remaining parts taken from reference TRBV9 and TRBJ2-7, reads DSGVTQTPKHLITATGQRVTLRCSPRSGDLSVYWYQQSLDQGLQFLIQYYNGEERAKGNILERFSAQQFPDLHSELNLSSLELGDSALYFCASSVDGNSYEQYFGPGTRLTVT.

This rearrangement joins TRBV6-5 to TRBJ2-7, with TRBD2 matching 10 bases. The germline V gene encodes CDR1 MNHEY and CDR2 SVGAGI. CDR3 length: 15 amino acids. Germline trimming cut 0 bases from V and 2 bases from J; bases unmatched to any gene: 1. CDR3 loop: CASSYSGTSAYEQYF. DNA of the CDR3: TGTGCCAGCAGTTACTCCGGGACTAGCGCCTACGAGCAGTACTTC.

V is TRBV18 and J is TRBJ2-1, with TRBD2 matching over 8 bases. The J call may be mistaken, given a closer DNA end match to TRBJ2-5. CDR1 is KGHSH and CDR2 is LQKENI in the germline V gene. The CDR3 consists of 15 residues. The CDR3 loop reads CASSPSSGTSGTQYF. CDR3 nucleotide sequence: TGTGCCAGCTCACCTTCATCCGGGACTAGTGGGACCCAGTACTTC.

This clonotype was seen more than once but under ten times. This chain joins TRBV20-1 and TRBJ2-7; 9 positions match TRBD1. The CDR3 consists of 13 residues. CDR1 DFQATT and CDR2 SNEGSKA come from the germline V gene (reference sequence). V lost 6 bases, J lost 4 bases, and 7 bases stayed unmatched. The CDR3 DNA sequence: TGCAGTGCCCGAACAGGGGGCTGGTACGAGCAGTACTTC. Its protein product is CSARTGGWYEQYF.

This clonotype turned up a few times. The rearrangement links TRBV20-1 to TRBJ2-5, with D possibly being TRBD2 (6 bases). The J call may not be correct, given that the DNA end is closer to TRBJ2-7. The germline V gene encodes CDR1 DFQATT and CDR2 SNEGSKA (reference sequence). The length of the CDR3 is 13 residues. The CDR3: CSASRTTPYEQYF. CDR3 in DNA: TGCAGTGCTAGTCGGACTACCCCCTACGAGCAGTACTTC.

This clonotype was seen a few times. The chain couples TRBV19 to TRBJ2-6; TRBD1 or TRBD2 may be the D gene (6 bases each). V shed 7 bases and J shed 0 bases, with 25 bases lying between them. The CDR3 runs 20 residues. CDR1 is LNHDA, CDR2 SQIVND, per germline (reference sequence). This chain's CDR3 is CASTDPPAGTWGSGANVLTF. CDR3 in DNA: TGTGCCAGTACCGATCCCCCCGCGGGGACATGGGGCTCTGGGGCCAACGTCCTGACTTTC.

The J gene is TRBJ2-7, the V gene TRBV7-2; tentatively, D is TRBD2 (6 bases). Germline V CDR1 and CDR2: SGHTA, FQGNSA. The V gene lost 5 bases and the J gene lost 3 bases, with 11 bases spanning the gap. The CDR3 totals 13 residues. CDR3 sequence: CASSPGTFYEQYF. In nucleotides, the CDR3 is TGTGCCAGCAGCCCCGGGACTTTCTACGAGCAGTACTTC. Full variable domain (remainder filled in from reference TRBV7-2 and TRBJ2-7): GAGVSQSPSNKVTEKGKDVELRCDPISGHTALYWYRQSLGQGLEFLIYFQGNSAPDKSGLPSDRFSAERTGGSVSTLTIQRTQQEDSAVYLCASSPGTFYEQYFGPGTRLTVT.

This rearrangement joins TRBV11-2 to TRBJ2-7; no definite D call. The CDR3 totals 13 residues. The germline V gene has CDR1 SGHAT and CDR2 FQNNGV. The V and J ends lost 3 bases and 2 bases respectively, with 8 bases between them. CDR3 in amino acids: CASSFGRPYEQYF. The DNA of the CDR3 is TGTGCCAGCAGCTTCGGACGGCCCTACGAGCAGTACTTC.

This clonotype appeared a few times. V gene TRBV6-6 combines with J gene TRBJ2-5; TRBD2 matches at 9 bases. The DNA end is a closer match to TRBJ2-1, so the J assignment may be wrong. Germline loops: CDR1 MNHNY, CDR2 SVGAGI (reference sequence). This CDR3 contains 16 residues. The CDR3 is CASSFDLAGGYNEQFF. The DNA of the CDR3 is TGTGCCAGCAGTTTCGACCTGGCGGGGGGGTACAATGAGCAGTTCTTC.